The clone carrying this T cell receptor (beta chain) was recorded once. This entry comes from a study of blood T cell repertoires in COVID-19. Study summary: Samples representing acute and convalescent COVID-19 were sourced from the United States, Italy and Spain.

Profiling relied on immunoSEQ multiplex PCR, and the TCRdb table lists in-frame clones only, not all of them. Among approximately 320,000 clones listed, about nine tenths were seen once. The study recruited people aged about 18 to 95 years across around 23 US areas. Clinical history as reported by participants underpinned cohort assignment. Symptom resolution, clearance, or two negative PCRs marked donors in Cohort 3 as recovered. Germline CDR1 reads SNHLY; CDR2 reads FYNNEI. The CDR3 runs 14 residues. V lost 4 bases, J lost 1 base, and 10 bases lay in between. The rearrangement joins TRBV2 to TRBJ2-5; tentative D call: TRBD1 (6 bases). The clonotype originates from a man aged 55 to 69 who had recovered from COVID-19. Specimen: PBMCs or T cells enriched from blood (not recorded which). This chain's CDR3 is CASSAWTAQETQYF. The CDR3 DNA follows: TGTGCCAGCAGTGCCTGGACAGCCCAAGAGACCCAGTACTTC.